The source of this T cell receptor beta chain is a study of blood T cell repertoires in COVID-19. For the study at large: Collection of acute and convalescent COVID-19 samples took place in the United States, Italy and Spain. PBMCs, B-cell-depleted T cells, or T cells provided the cDNA or gDNA that made up the material.

Authors' processing steps: By means of reference gene primer amplification, nucleated cell counts were estimated. The repertoire was sequenced with immunoSEQ multiplex PCR; TCRdb's copy has only in-frame clones and lacks some. V and J calls and clone size are copied from that table; D and trimming were computed from the DNA. The sample consists of tens of thousands of clones, 86% of them appearing once. V was pared by 6 bases and J by 3 bases, with 7 bases of the junction left unmatched. The CDR3 loop spans 15 amino acids. Germline CDR1 and CDR2: SGHRS and YFSETQ. This TCR was recovered from a man in his sixties with acute or convalescent COVID-19. Sample: peripheral blood. The chain joins TRBV5-1 to TRBJ2-3; 10 nucleotides match TRBD1. Here the CDR3 DNA reads TGCGCCAGCATCACGGACAGGGGGGGGACAGATACGCAGTATTTT. This gives the protein CASITDRGGTDTQYF. The variable domain in full, completed from reference TRBV5-1 and TRBJ2-3, reads KAGVTQTPRYLIKTRGQQVTLSCSPISGHRSVSWYQQTPGQGLQFLFEYFSETQRNKGNFPGRFSGRQFSNSRSEMNVSTLELGDSALYLCASITDRGGTDTQYFGPGTRLTVL.